This T cell receptor (beta chain) is drawn from a study of CD8 T cells in ankylosing spondylitis. General study findings and limits: There was a TCR beta motif, made of roughly eight highly homologous variants, that appeared characteristic of ankylosing spondylitis blood. The authors found the disease-linked clones to be CD8+ and relatively rare in peripheral blood. Reportedly, disease-linked clones are significantly enriched in ankylosing spondylitis patients' matched synovial fluid.

MiXCR, applied by TCRdb to the 5' RACE reads, yields one record per CDR3 protein. The sample consists of hundreds of thousands of distinct CDR3 sequences, roughly 27% of them appearing once. This clonotype was observed a handful of times. The antigen remains unidentified. Trimming pared 2 bases from V and 1 base from J, leaving 6 bases between. The CDR3 is made up of 13 amino acids. CDR1 and CDR2 from the germline V gene are SGDLS and YYNGEE. The sample taken for sequencing was blood, either unsorted or a sorted T cell fraction (not recorded which). The V gene is TRBV9, the J gene TRBJ1-1; D not resolved. The TCR originated in a male donor with ankylosing spondylitis. The CDR3, as DNA: TGTGCCAGCAGCGTTAACCCGAACACTGAAGCTTTCTTT. Translated: CASSVNPNTEAFF. The full variable domain, completed using reference TRBV9 and TRBJ1-1, is DSGVTQTPKHLITATGQRVTLRCSPRSGDLSVYWYQQSLDQGLQFLIQYYNGEERAKGNILERFSAQQFPDLHSELNLSSLELGDSALYFCASSVNPNTEAFFGQGTRLTVV.